This T cell receptor beta chain was recorded in a study of neurological immune-mediated disorders. Whole-study results and caveats: For the multiple sclerosis repertoire cluster, no association with any clinical or MRI feature was found.

The cDNA came from 5'RACE, which used 10-nucleotide random UMIs. One entry per CDR3 protein, called by TCRdb with MiXCR from the 5' RACE reads. The data show approximately 84,000 distinct CDR3 sequences, under 4.5% seen once. The CDR3 has 15 amino acids. V lost 3 bases and J lost 7, with 13 bases in between. The time point was: longitudinal time-point 3. Unsorted libraries used 2 million PBMCs kept at -80 degrees C. In this sample, this clonotype turned up many times. Its specificity is unknown. The receptor was isolated from a woman aged 60 to 75 with multiple sclerosis. The chain couples TRBV12-3 or TRBV12-4 to TRBJ1-6; D gene uncertain. The specimen was PBMCs. For the CDR3, the DNA is TGTGCCAGCAGTTTGGTAGGCCCGGTGAATTCACCCCTCCACTTT. Amino acid sequence: CASSLVGPVNSPLHF.